This T cell receptor beta chain was captured in a study of memory CD4+ T cells and cytomegalovirus serostatus (dated by TCRdb to between 2018 and 2021). In the study overall: The cohort included roughly 35 healthy adults from Belgium, of whom 9 were CMV seropositive and about 25 were CMV seronegative. To replicate a published TCR-based CMV serostatus classifier, the study sequenced CD4+ memory TCRbeta repertoires from a Belgian cohort whose cytomegalovirus serostatus was known.

CDR1 and CDR2 were assigned from the germline V gene as SGHVS and FNYEAQ. V is pared back by 3 bases and J by 2 bases, with 6 bases lying between the germline termini. The CDR3 runs 13 residues from the cysteine to the phenylalanine. The retained sequence is limited to the CDR3, 39 bases, with the frame set at the first base. A FACSAria II was used to sort memory CD4+ T cells, defined as single viable CD3+CD4+CD8-CD45RO+ cells. To determine CMV serostatus, a Roche Elecsys assay was used that detects serum IgG against CMV pp150, pp28, p38 and p52. Following thawing, total CD4+ T cells were enriched through positive selection using CD4 magnetic microbeads. Samples originated from another study that specifically interrogated the CD4+ T cell memory repertoire. Peripheral blood mononuclear cells were isolated and cryopreserved according to standard operating procedures, and serum was stored at -80 degrees C. The staining relied on CD3-PerCP (BW264/56), CD4-APC (RPA-T4), CD45RO-PE (UCHT1) and CD8-Pacific Orange (3B5) antibodies, and Sytox blue was used to exclude non-viable cells.

As regards this clone: Its antigen is not yet known. Base qualities are missing; no much larger clone stands one base away.

The Quick-DNA Microprep Kit was used to extract genomic DNA from the sorted cells. Amplification of TCRbeta DNA was done with the immunoSEQ hsTCRbeta kit, following the protocol from the manufacturer. An Illumina MiSeq instrument was used to sequence the TCRbeta libraries. The published analysis was carried out like this. Once out-of-frame sequences had been removed, millions of distinct TCRbeta sequences were left, which works out to an average of about 71,000 per individual. Two values were used to score each individual: the count of around 150 previously reported CMV-associated TCRbeta sequences and the total count of productive distinct TCRbeta sequences. A beta-binomial model was reimplemented in Python, and scikit-learn random forests with default parameters were trained on US cohort data. Classifier performance on the Belgian cohort was summarized as median AUC with percentile confidence intervals calculated over 10,000 bootstrap iterations. In TCRdb, the immuneACCESS table is reduced to in-frame sequences with V and J assigned. These tables do not hold every clone; where another copy was compared, an unresolved V gene accounts for under half, and the others remain unexplained. The DNA gave D and trimming, while V, J and clone size come from that table. The sample includes under 85,000 clones, with around 82% observed a single time. Just over 2.5% of the sample goes to the ten largest clones.

Beyond this particular receptor, the publication reports: The results were interpreted as suggesting that the CMV-associated TCR signature is mostly present in the CD4+ memory repertoire. Of around 160 previously reported CMV-associated TCRbeta sequences, some 73 appeared in the CD4+ memory repertoires, each in one to five individuals. For predicting CMV serostatus, the median bootstrapped AUC was approximately 0.95 using the original framework and roughly 0.92 using a US-trained random forest. Unlike the original study, which covered naive and memory CD4+ and CD8+ populations, the Belgian study sequenced only CD4+CD45RO+ memory cells. A median bootstrapped AUC of around 0.94 with a 95% CI of 0.76-1.00 was achieved on the Belgian cohort by the original-framework classifier.

Sequenced: memory CD4+ T cells from blood. The clonotype comes from an adult in good health and CMV-seropositive. The rearranged segments are TRBV7-6 and TRBJ2-3; TRBD1 is a weak D gene call, 5 bases matching. The CDR3 protein: CASSLGHTDTQYF. The DNA is as follows: TGTGCCAGCAGCTTGGGGCACACAGATACGCAGTATTTT.